The entry below describes one T cell receptor (beta chain). Its matching antigen is unknown. The CDR3 has 14 amino acids. Per the germline V gene, CDR1 is MNHEY and CDR2 is SMNVEV (reference sequence). J lost 4 bases, V lost 3 bases, and 2 bases had no gene match. The sample comes from a study of cytomegalovirus exposure and HLA in healthy donors. General study results and limits: Sequencing likely generated an artifact that appeared as a cluster of highly shared sequence variants. Cytomegalovirus-associated status was assigned to some 160 TCR beta chains.

PCR was performed using 60 Vbeta and 13 Jbeta primers. In the authors' workflow: About 12 million of some 80 million unique TCR beta chains were shared, per a later count. Clones were sequenced by immunoSEQ multiplex PCR, and TCRdb holds only the in-frame ones, with some missing. The DNA gave D and trimming, while V, J and clone size come from that table. The sample has under 250,000 clones, about 80% seen once. The sequenced material came from PBMCs. The origin of this receptor is a man between 18 and 35 years old in good health and CMV-seronegative. The chain employs TRBV27 and TRBJ2-2, with 7 bases aligning to TRBD2. This CDR3 reads CASSLSGATGELFF. The DNA of the CDR3 is TGTGCCAGCAGTTTGAGCGGGGCCACCGGGGAGCTGTTTTTT.